These 23 T cell receptor beta chains originate from one sample sequenced in a study of T cell responses to AZD1222 COVID-19 vaccine. The table came from immunoSEQ multiplex PCR; TCRdb's copy has only in-frame clones and leaves some out. The repertoire holds about 100,000 clones, with 88% as singletons. The sequences come from peripheral blood, collected on day 0 of AZD1222 vaccination. The receptors were sampled from an adult in good health.

V is TRBV10-2 and J is TRBJ1-1, with no clear D. Trimming shortened V by 2 bases and J by 6 bases, and 7 bases separated the two germline ends. Germline V lookup: CDR1 WSHSY, CDR2 SAAADI. This CDR3 region has 12 residues. The CDR3 loop reads CASSERSPEAFF. The CDR3 DNA is TGCGCCAGCAGTGAGCGCAGCCCTGAAGCTTTCTTT.

This chain connects TRBV9 to TRBJ2-2; D may be TRBD1 (6 bases). Germline CDR1 reads SGDLS; CDR2 reads YYNGEE. CDR3 length: 14 residues. Trimming removed 4 bases at V and 1 base at J, with 8 bases between. The CDR3 sequence: CASSPGQNTGELFF. DNA of the CDR3: TGTGCCAGCAGCCCGGGACAGAACACCGGGGAGCTGTTTTTT.

The chain joins TRBV6-1 to TRBJ1-1; D remains unclear. The CDR3 covers 14 residues. Germline V CDR1 and CDR2: MNHNS, SASEGT. V was pared by 2 bases and J by 5 bases, with 12 bases between. Written as DNA, the CDR3 is TGTGCCAGCAGTGAAAACGGGCCTGGGACTGAAGCTTTCTTT. Translating gives CASSENGPGTEAFF.

CDR3: CASSYETDIQYF. Written as DNA, the CDR3 is TGTGCCAGCAGTTACGAAACCGACATTCAGTACTTC. J is TRBJ2-4 and V is TRBV6-2 or TRBV6-3; D remains unclear. This CDR3 has 12 residues. V gave up 2 bases and J gave up 8 bases, with 7 bases separating them. Germline CDR1 and CDR2: MNHEY and SVGEGT.

The genes are TRBV4-3 and TRBJ2-1, with 12 nucleotides matching TRBD2. The CDR3 totals 18 residues. Germline V gives CDR1 LGHNA, CDR2 YSLEER. J gave up 9 bases and V 0 bases, and 12 bases lay outside the gene matches. The CDR3 DNA reads TGCGCCAGCAGCCAAGAATTTGGACTAGCGGGACCGGGGATTGAGCAGTTCTTC. Translating gives CASSQEFGLAGPGIEQFF.

The chain combines TRBV19 with TRBJ1-1; 10 nucleotides line up with TRBD1. CDR3 length equals 15 residues. Germline V gene lookup returns CDR1 LNHDA and CDR2 SQIVND (reference sequence). J was trimmed by 5 bases and V by 2 bases; bases with no gene match: 5. CDR3 region: CASSIKGQGRTEAFF. The DNA for the CDR3 is TGTGCCAGTAGTATAAAGGGACAGGGGAGGACTGAAGCTTTCTTT. The whole variable domain, filled in from reference TRBV19 and TRBJ1-1, reads DGGITQSPKYLFRKEGQNVTLSCEQNLNHDAMYWYRQDPGQGLRLIYYSQIVNDFQKGDIAEGYSVSREKKESFPLTVTSAQKNPTAFYLCASSIKGQGRTEAFFGQGTRLTVV.

The count of this clone is one. The V call is TRBV4-3, the J call TRBJ2-3; D gene ambiguous. Looked up from germline, CDR1 is LGHNA and CDR2 is YSLEER. The CDR3 is 16 amino acids. The V end lost 0 bases, the J end lost 2 bases, and 12 bases lay between the germline ends. CDR3 nucleotide sequence: TGCGCCAGCAGCCAAGATTTTGGCGTTCCCACAGATACGCAGTATTTT. Translated: CASSQDFGVPTDTQYF.

In its sample, this clone was seen a few times. The CDR3 DNA sequence: TGTGCCAACCAACCGGGCCCAGGACCATACGAGCAGTACTTC. Protein product: CANQPGPGPYEQYF. The chain carries TRBV2 and TRBJ2-7; D remains ambiguous. Per the germline V gene, CDR1 is SNHLY and CDR2 is FYNNEI. The ends were cut back, 10 bases at V and 4 bases at J, with 20 bases in the middle. The CDR3 sequence is 14 residues long. Complete variable domain (other parts from reference TRBV2 and TRBJ2-7): EPEVTQTPSHQVTQMGQEVILRCVPISNHLYFYWYRQILGQKVEFLVSFYNNEISEKSEIFDDQFSVERPDGSNFTLKIRSTKLEDSAMYFCANQPGPGPYEQYFGPGTRLTVT.

The J gene is TRBJ2-1, the V gene TRBV9, with 8 nucleotides matching TRBD1. V gave up 3 bases and J gave up 6 bases; unmatched junction bases: 11. The CDR3 runs 16 residues. The germline CDR1 and CDR2 sequences are SGDLS and YYNGEE. The CDR3 is CASSASPRDRRNEQFF. The CDR3 DNA follows: TGTGCCAGCAGCGCGTCACCCAGGGACAGGCGCAATGAGCAGTTCTTC.

V gene TRBV9 combines with J gene TRBJ1-6; D perhaps matches TRBD1 (5 bases). V was trimmed by 4 bases and J by 9 bases, leaving 17 bases between them. The CDR3 contains 15 residues. The germline V gene encodes CDR1 SGDLS and CDR2 YYNGEE. CDR3 sequence (DNA): TGTGCCAGCAGCCCCTCAGGGACCGTGGGTTCACCCCTCCACTTT. It specifies CASSPSGTVGSPLHF.

The chain has TRBV19 and TRBJ2-1; 8 positions agree with TRBD2. CDR3 length equals 15 residues. Looked up from germline, CDR1 is LNHDA and CDR2 is SQIVND (reference sequence). With 3 bases clipped from V and 2 bases from J, the junction kept 3 bases outside the gene matches. CDR3 nucleotides: TGTGCCAGTAGTATCGGGGGGGAGCCCTACAATGAGCAGTTCTTC. Translation gives CASSIGGEPYNEQFF.

V and J are TRBV2 and TRBJ1-3; 7 bases line up with TRBD1. The J segment lost 2 bases and the V segment lost 8 bases, leaving 6 bases of the junction unmatched. The V gene's germline CDR1 is SNHLY and CDR2 FYNNEI. The CDR3 contains 14 residues. CDR3 sequence reads: CASAPQGAGNTIYF. The DNA for the CDR3 is TGTGCCAGCGCGCCCCAGGGGGCTGGAAACACCATATATTTT.

This clone has a handful of counts. This chain connects TRBV18 to TRBJ2-7; D is perhaps TRBD2 (5 bases). Germline V gene data show CDR1 as KGHSH and CDR2 as LQKENI. The CDR3 runs 14 residues. V was clipped by 3 bases and J by 6 bases, with 15 bases between them. CDR3 coding DNA: TGTGCCAGCTCACCGTTTGAGGGCCGCGGCGAGCAGTACTTC. Residues: CASSPFEGRGEQYF. The full variable domain, with the rest looked up from reference TRBV18 and TRBJ2-7, is NAGVMQNPRHLVRRRGQEARLRCSPMKGHSHVYWYRQLPEEGLKFMVYLQKENIIDESGMPKERFSAEFPKEGPSILRIQQVVRGDSAAYFCASSPFEGRGEQYFGPGTRLTVT.

The chain combines TRBV7-6 with TRBJ1-1; 9 bases map to TRBD1. The CDR3 consists of 15 residues. V was pared by 4 bases and J by 1 base, with 4 bases of the junction left unmatched. The V gene's germline CDR1 is SGHVS and CDR2 FNYEAQ. The CDR3, as DNA: TGTGCCAGCAGCTCCCTGGACAGGGGGAACACTGAAGCTTTCTTT. Encoded protein: CASSSLDRGNTEAFF.

The chain joins TRBV10-3 to TRBJ2-1; 8 nucleotides align to TRBD1. The CDR3 length is 13 residues. CDR1 ENHRY and CDR2 SYGVKD come from the germline V gene. Trimming removed 10 bases from V and 3 bases from J; junction bases left unmatched: 5. The CDR3 DNA reads as TGTGCCAGCGGACAGGGTAACTACAATGAGCAGTTCTTC. Protein sequence: CASGQGNYNEQFF.

The rearrangement joins TRBV6-5 to TRBJ2-3, with D perhaps matching TRBD2 (6 bases). Trimming removed 5 bases at V and 4 bases at J, with 13 bases between. There are 14 residues in the CDR3. From germline, CDR1 is MNHEY and CDR2 SVGAGI. The chain's CDR3 is CASSRAGPSDTQYF. The DNA of the CDR3 is TGTGCCAGCAGTCGGGCGGGACCCTCAGATACGCAGTATTTT.

The chain uses TRBV24-1 and TRBJ2-5; 10 bases fit TRBD1. This CDR3 has 16 amino acids. CDR1 and CDR2 (germline): KGHDR, SFDVKD. J lost 5 bases, V lost 3 bases, and 8 bases had no gene match. The chain's CDR3 is CATSDLRDRGSETQYF. The DNA of the CDR3 is TGTGCCACCAGTGATCTTCGGGACAGGGGATCCGAGACCCAGTACTTC.

The chain joins TRBV4-2 to TRBJ2-5, with D perhaps TRBD1 (5 bases). Trimming cost V 0 bases and J 5 bases, with 16 bases left between them. The germline gives CDR1 LGHNA, CDR2 YNFKEQ. The CDR3 length is 16 residues. CDR3 sequence reads: CASSQDPLGVGETQYF. Written as DNA, the CDR3 is TGTGCCAGCAGCCAAGATCCTTTAGGGGTCGGGGAGACCCAGTACTTC.

This rearrangement joins TRBV5-6 to TRBJ2-7, with 7 bases lining up with TRBD2. Germline assignment: CDR1 SGHDT and CDR2 YYEEEE. With V trimmed by 3 bases and J by 6 bases, 12 bases remained unmatched. The CDR3 contains 15 residues. CDR3 sequence (DNA): TGTGCCAGCAGCTCCACCCCCGCGGGAGTTCCCGAGCAGTACTTC. This encodes CASSSTPAGVPEQYF.

V and J are TRBV10-3 and TRBJ1-6; 7 positions match TRBD1. The CDR3 has 13 amino acids. Germline V CDR1 and CDR2: ENHRY, SYGVKD. The V segment lost 8 bases and the J segment 7 bases; nucleotides outside the gene matches: 5. The CDR3 DNA reads TGTGCCATCGCGGGACAGACCAATTCACCCCTCCACTTT. Translated: CAIAGQTNSPLHF.

CDR3 DNA sequence: TGTGCCAGCAGCTTAGGCCGCAGAAGGAATGAGCAGTTCTTC. Encoded protein: CASSLGRRRNEQFF. J is TRBJ2-1 and V is TRBV7-3; no clear D gene. The CDR3 is 14 amino acids. Germline lookup yields CDR1 SGHTA and CDR2 FQGTGA. With 2 bases removed from V and 7 bases from J, the gap between germline ends came to 12 bases.

The rearrangement joins TRBV12-3 or TRBV12-4 to TRBJ2-1; D unclear. Deletions cut 7 bases from V and 10 bases from J, with 14 bases between. The CDR3 length is 12 residues. The CDR3 DNA follows: TGTGCCAGCACCCGACCGTCGGGCGAGCAGTTCTTC. It codes for CASTRPSGEQFF.

This clone came up a few times. V is TRBV11-2 and J is TRBJ1-6; 7 bases agree with TRBD1. The junction had 5 bases not matched to a gene; V was cut back by 1 base and J by 8 bases. CDR3 length: 15 residues. Germline values: CDR1 SGHAT, CDR2 FQNNGV. This CDR3 reads CASSLVRDSYSPLHF. As DNA, the CDR3 is TGTGCCAGCAGCTTAGTTCGGGACAGTTATTCACCCCTCCACTTT. The full variable domain, its missing parts supplied by reference TRBV11-2 and TRBJ1-6, is EAGVAQSPRYKIIEKRQSVAFWCNPISGHATLYWYQQILGQGPKLLIQFQNNGVVDDSQLPKDRFSAERLKGVDSTLKIQPAKLEDSAVYLCASSLVRDSYSPLHFGNGTRLTVT.